The clone carrying this T cell receptor (beta chain) was recorded many times. The antigen remains unidentified. These data come from a study of CD8 T cells in ankylosing spondylitis. Notes on the study in general: From matched ankylosing spondylitis synovial fluid, disease-linked clones were reportedly recovered at significantly enriched levels. Earlier reports found some motif variants in synovial fluid and blood in reactive arthritis.

V trimming: 3 bases; J trimming: 4 bases; junction bases outside the gene matches: 12. The CDR3 totals 18 residues. Germline lookup yields CDR1 MNHNS and CDR2 SASEGT. As the method for making TCR beta libraries, quantitative 5'-RACE with molecular barcodes was used. TCRdb analysed the 5' RACE reads with MiXCR anew, one entry per CDR3 protein. The data contain about 250,000 distinct CDR3 sequences, about a sixth of them seen just once; the ten biggest clones take up around a third. Sequenced input: blood, either unsorted or a sorted T cell fraction (not recorded which). The genes are TRBV6-1 and TRBJ2-1; TRBD2 matches 10 bases. The sequence derives from a male donor with ankylosing spondylitis or in good health (not recorded which). The CDR3 loop is CASSDRLAGESGYNEQFF. CDR3 DNA: TGTGCCAGCAGTGATCGCCTAGCGGGGGAGTCGGGTTACAATGAGCAGTTCTTC.